This is a list of T cell receptor beta chains from one sample in a study of cytomegalovirus exposure and HLA in healthy donors. Method: immunoSEQ multiplex PCR; TCRdb's copy keeps in-frame clones and lacks some. Seen here are roughly 120,000 clones, roughly three quarters observed once, and the top ten hold roughly 2%. Sequencing was done on a sample of PBMCs. The source is a young man in good health and CMV-seronegative. CDR3s include the opening cysteine and the closing phenylalanine or tryptophan. Each record gives: CDR3 length, V gene, clone size, D gene, J gene, CDR3 protein, CDR3 DNA. The D gene is left open where the match is weak. Some rows mark clone size as missing; the rest say once, few, many or name a class of expanded clone.

15	TRBV18	NA	TRBD1	TRBJ2-7	CASSPGQGGTDEQYF	TGTGCCAGCTCACCCGGACAGGGGGGAACCGACGAGCAGTACTTC
15	TRBV6-5	NA	NA	TRBJ2-7	CASSNGRDIPYEQYF	TGTGCCAGCAGCAACGGTAGGGACATTCCCTACGAGCAGTACTTC
17	TRBV19	once	TRBD2	TRBJ2-7	CASSIASGLAGAYEQYF	TGTGCCAGTAGTATAGCTTCAGGACTAGCGGGAGCTTACGAGCAGTACTTC
12	TRBV5-4	NA	NA	TRBJ2-7	CASSFDRYEQYF	TGTGCCAGCAGCTTCGATCGATACGAGCAGTACTTC
16	TRBV30	NA	TRBD1	TRBJ1-2	CAWSVRRGPSNYGYTF	TGTGCCTGGAGTGTACGCAGGGGGCCTTCTAACTATGGCTACACCTTC
13	TRBV9	NA	NA	TRBJ1-5	CASSPEGNQPQHF	TGTGCCAGCAGCCCGGAGGGCAATCAGCCCCAGCATTTT
15	TRBV2	few	NA	TRBJ1-5	CASSEQGIYNQPQHF	TGTGCCAGCAGTGAGCAGGGTATTTACAATCAGCCCCAGCATTTT
13	TRBV30	few	NA	TRBJ1-4	CGASVATNEKLFF	TGTGGGGCTTCGGTCGCAACTAATGAAAAACTGTTTTTT
14	TRBV9	few	NA	TRBJ2-1	CASSVVGGFDEQFF	TGTGCCAGCAGCGTAGTAGGAGGGTTCGATGAGCAGTTCTTC
13	TRBV28	once	NA	TRBJ2-5	CASSRAATETQYF	TGTGCCAGCAGCCGAGCGGCAACAGAGACCCAGTACTTC
15	TRBV11-2	few	NA	TRBJ1-4	CASSTGIGLQEKLFF	TGTGCCAGCAGCACCGGGATAGGGCTTCAGGAAAAACTGTTTTTT
14	TRBV7-7	NA	TRBD1	TRBJ2-3	CASSDRGSADTQYF	TGTGCTAGCAGTGACAGGGGGTCCGCAGATACGCAGTATTTT
14	TRBV28	NA	TRBD1	TRBJ2-7	CASSSRQGVDEQYF	TGTGCCAGCAGTTCTCGACAGGGTGTGGACGAGCAGTACTTC
15	TRBV6-1	NA	TRBD2	TRBJ2-3	CASSLAGSSTDTQYF	TGTGCCAGCAGTTTAGCGGGGTCTAGCACAGATACGCAGTATTTT
11	TRBV9	NA	NA	TRBJ2-7	CASSVCLVEYF	TGTGCCAGCAGCGTTTGTCTGGTAGAGTACTTC
14	TRBV6-5	few	NA	TRBJ2-1	CASSRGSSYNEQFF	TGTGCCAGCAGTCGAGGGAGCTCCTACAATGAGCAGTTCTTC
20	TRBV15	NA	TRBD1	TRBJ1-4	CATSRGGLAGGASTNEKLFF	TGTGCCACCAGCAGAGGGGGTTTGGCAGGGGGCGCGTCTACTAATGAAAAACTGTTTTTT
15	TRBV7-2	once	TRBD1	TRBJ1-4	CASSGPGQINEKLFF	TGTGCCAGCAGCGGACCGGGACAGATAAATGAAAAACTGTTTTTT
14	TRBV9	NA	NA	TRBJ2-3	CASSVDSRTDTQYF	TGTGCCAGCAGCGTAGACAGTCGCACAGATACGCAGTATTTT
16	TRBV11-2	NA	NA	TRBJ2-3	CASSIKRDSFTDTQYF	TGTGCCAGCAGCATAAAACGGGACTCATTCACAGATACGCAGTATTTT
15	TRBV27	NA	NA	TRBJ1-5	CASSFSSGSNQPQHF	TGTGCCAGCAGTTTTTCATCGGGGAGCAATCAGCCCCAGCATTTT
16	TRBV19	NA	NA	TRBJ2-7	CASSASGTLGSYEQYF	TGTGCCAGTAGCGCAAGCGGGACACTGGGGTCCTACGAGCAGTACTTC